A selection of T cell receptor beta chains follows, all from one sample in a study of blood T cell repertoires in COVID-19. Sequencing was performed with immunoSEQ multiplex PCR; in TCRdb, only in-frame clones are kept and a portion is missing. The profile shows 200,000 to 300,000 clones, roughly 79% of them singletons. The specimen sequenced was peripheral blood. These receptors came from a woman of 80 years or more with COVID-19, enrolled during active disease. Both conserved end residues are part of each CDR3. Fields, in order: clone size, D gene, J gene, V gene, CDR3 DNA, CDR3 protein. D genes are given only for firm matches. A row's size may be missing; if present it is once, few, many or a size class.

>once|TRBD1|TRBJ1-2|TRBV18
TGTGCCAGCTCACCCCTCGGACAGGAGGTCTATGGCTACACCTTC
CASSPLGQEVYGYTF
>-|TRBD2|TRBJ2-3|TRBV24-1
TGTGCCACCAGTGATTGGACTAGCGGGAAGGAGGATACGCAGTATTTT
CATSDWTSGKEDTQYF
>-|-|TRBJ2-3|TRBV2
TGTGCCAGCAATCCTCAGGGAAGCACAGATACGCAGTATTTT
CASNPQGSTDTQYF
>-|-|TRBJ1-1|TRBV6-6
TGTGCCAGCAGTGGCAGGGGTTCGGTGAACACTGAAGCTTTCTTT
CASSGRGSVNTEAFF
>-|-|TRBJ1-4|TRBV30
TGTGCCACAGCGACCGAAGGGCGGGGTAATGAAAAACTGTTTTTT
CATATEGRGNEKLFF
>-|TRBD1|TRBJ2-1|TRBV28
TGTGCCAGCAGTCGGACAGGGAGGACGGGCAATGAGCAGTTCTTC
CASSRTGRTGNEQFF
>-|TRBD1|TRBJ1-2|TRBV3-1/TRBV3-2
TGTGCCAGCAGCCAAGCAGATACAGGGGAAAAAGGCTACACCTTC
CASSQADTGEKGYTF
>-|-|TRBJ1-2|TRBV19
TGTGCCAGTAGTATCCGGACAGCATATGGCTACACCTTC
CASSIRTAYGYTF
>-|-|TRBJ2-3|TRBV18
TGTGCCAGCTCCCCTGAGATGGATACGCAGTATTTT
CASSPEMDTQYF
>-|TRBD1|TRBJ1-5|TRBV2
TGTGCCAGCAGTCCTCAGACAGGGTTAAATCAGCCCCAGCATTTT
CASSPQTGLNQPQHF
>-|TRBD2|TRBJ2-3|TRBV7-3
TGTGCCAGCAGCTTAATGCCCACTAGCGGGGGGACAGATACGCAGTATTTT
CASSLMPTSGGTDTQYF